The source of this TCR beta chain is a study of T-cell memory formation after mild COVID-19. About the study: The TCR clusters were mostly specific to one donor. Study-wide results and limits: The appearance of some responding clones in pre-infection memory suggested that cross-reactive memory joined. Whether day 37 second-wave clones are SARS-CoV-2-specific was not confirmed.

The V gene's germline CDR1 is SGHRS and CDR2 YFSETQ. The ends were cut back, 4 bases at V and 2 bases at J, with 15 bases in the middle. CDR3 length: 15 residues. 5'RACE primed at constant segments yielded TCR alpha and TCR beta cDNA libraries bearing sample barcodes and UMIs. TCRdb itself ran the 5' RACE reads through MiXCR, one entry per CDR3 protein. Of a few hundred thousand distinct CDR3 sequences in the sample, 24% were seen once. Notes on this clonotype: Antigen unknown.

The clonotype was recovered from an adult woman who had mild COVID-19 (a few samples of this study predate the infection). Cell type and time point are not known. The sample consisted of PBMCs or a T cell subset sorted from them (not recorded which). The J gene is TRBJ2-5, the V gene TRBV5-1; D is perhaps TRBD1 (5 bases). Written as DNA, the CDR3 is TGCGCCAGCAGCCGTTCTCAGGGTGCTCAAGAGACCCAGTACTTC. Translated, it gives CASSRSQGAQETQYF.